These T cell receptor beta chains were read from a single sample in a study of T cells in localized non-small cell lung cancer. Assay used: immunoSEQ multiplex PCR; TCRdb lists only in-frame clones, some missing. The table records 1,600 or so clones, 25% to 40% of them present only once. The sequencing here drew on lung tumor tissue, taken before any cancer treatment. These receptors originate from a man aged 35-75 years with stage II lung adenocarcinoma. Each CDR3 is given with its conserved first and last residue. Each record gives: V gene, clone size, D gene, J gene, CDR3 protein, CDR3 DNA. D genes are given only for firm matches. Some rows have no size entry. The others give once, few or many, or a class for an expanded clone.

v_gene: TRBV28; abundance: -; d_gene: TRBD1; j_gene: TRBJ1-6; CDR3aa: CASQGGPYNSPLHF; CDR3nt: TGTGCCAGCCAAGGGGGCCCCTATAATTCACCCCTCCACTTT
v_gene: TRBV11-3; abundance: -; d_gene: TRBD2; j_gene: TRBJ2-1; CDR3aa: CASTGEGLYYNEQFF; CDR3nt: TGTGCCAGCACTGGGGAGGGGCTCTACTACAATGAGCAGTTCTTC
v_gene: TRBV6-8; abundance: few; d_gene: TRBD1; j_gene: TRBJ1-1; CDR3aa: CASRRQGPEAFF; CDR3nt: TGTGCCAGCCGTCGACAGGGGCCCGAAGCTTTCTTT
v_gene: TRBV6-8; abundance: few; d_gene: TRBD1; j_gene: TRBJ1-1; CDR3aa: CAIQSRTGEAFF; CDR3nt: TGTGCCATCCAAAGCCGGACAGGGGAAGCTTTCTTT
v_gene: TRBV9; abundance: -; d_gene: TRBD2; j_gene: TRBJ2-2; CDR3aa: CASSPKGGAGAGELFF; CDR3nt: TGTGCCAGCAGCCCAAAAGGAGGAGCGGGAGCTGGGGAGCTGTTTTTT
v_gene: TRBV5-1; abundance: -; d_gene: -; j_gene: TRBJ1-3; CDR3aa: CASSLVGDRNTIYF; CDR3nt: TGCGCCAGCAGCTTGGTTGGCGATCGAAACACCATATATTTT
v_gene: TRBV2; abundance: few; d_gene: TRBD1; j_gene: TRBJ1-4; CDR3aa: CASSKQGAVSEKLFF; CDR3nt: TGTGCCAGCAGTAAACAGGGGGCGGTGAGTGAAAAACTGTTTTTT
v_gene: TRBV9; abundance: few; d_gene: TRBD1; j_gene: TRBJ2-1; CDR3aa: CASSVVVDRGPGNEQFF; CDR3nt: TGTGCCAGCAGCGTAGTGGTCGACAGGGGGCCGGGGAATGAGCAGTTCTTC
v_gene: TRBV9; abundance: medium-sized; d_gene: -; j_gene: TRBJ1-4; CDR3aa: CASSEGRIYPDEKLFF; CDR3nt: TGTGCCAGCAGTGAAGGACGGATCTACCCTGATGAAAAACTGTTTTTT
v_gene: TRBV30; abundance: -; d_gene: -; j_gene: TRBJ2-3; CDR3aa: CAWRRGGDTQYF; CDR3nt: TGTGCCTGGAGAAGGGGCGGAGATACGCAGTATTTT
v_gene: TRBV5-1; abundance: few; d_gene: -; j_gene: TRBJ2-7; CDR3aa: CASSPSGASIYEQYF; CDR3nt: TGCGCCAGCAGCCCCTCAGGGGCGTCGATCTACGAGCAGTACTTC
v_gene: TRBV7-5; abundance: -; d_gene: -; j_gene: TRBJ2-1; CDR3aa: CASSPESATHNEQFF; CDR3nt: TGTGCCAGCAGCCCTGAGTCGGCCACCCACAATGAGCAGTTCTTC
v_gene: TRBV18; abundance: once; d_gene: -; j_gene: TRBJ2-2; CDR3aa: CASSGRQRNTGELFF; CDR3nt: TGTGCCAGCTCAGGGCGACAGCGGAACACCGGGGAGCTGTTTTTT
v_gene: TRBV6-8; abundance: few; d_gene: -; j_gene: TRBJ1-2; CDR3aa: CASSFSDPRTVDGYTF; CDR3nt: TGTGCCAGCAGTTTTAGCGACCCCCGGACAGTGGATGGCTACACCTTC
v_gene: TRBV11-3; abundance: -; d_gene: -; j_gene: TRBJ2-3; CDR3aa: CASSFGASLPDTQYF; CDR3nt: TGTGCCAGCAGCTTTGGCGCATCACTACCAGATACGCAGTATTTT
v_gene: TRBV6-8; abundance: few; d_gene: -; j_gene: TRBJ2-3; CDR3aa: CASSPYSSDTQYF; CDR3nt: TGTGCCAGCAGTCCCTACAGCTCAGATACGCAGTATTTT
v_gene: TRBV9; abundance: -; d_gene: TRBD1; j_gene: TRBJ2-6; CDR3aa: CASSERQGAFSGANVLTF; CDR3nt: TGTGCCAGCAGTGAAAGGCAGGGGGCCTTCTCTGGGGCCAACGTCCTGACTTTC
v_gene: TRBV6-8; abundance: -; d_gene: TRBD1; j_gene: TRBJ1-1; CDR3aa: CASNYGTQGAVEAFF; CDR3nt: TGTGCCAGCAATTACGGCACTCAGGGGGCGGTTGAAGCTTTCTTT
v_gene: TRBV6-8; abundance: few; d_gene: -; j_gene: TRBJ1-2; CDR3aa: CASSYWAGEGYGYTF; CDR3nt: TGTGCCAGCAGTTACTGGGCAGGGGAGGGCTATGGCTACACCTTC
v_gene: TRBV28; abundance: few; d_gene: -; j_gene: TRBJ2-7; CDR3aa: CASRSQGRSYEQYF; CDR3nt: TGTGCCAGCAGGTCGCAGGGAAGATCCTACGAGCAGTACTTC
v_gene: TRBV29-1; abundance: -; d_gene: -; j_gene: TRBJ1-1; CDR3aa: CSALGQSIEAFF; CDR3nt: TGCAGCGCCCTAGGACAGAGCATTGAAGCTTTCTTT
v_gene: TRBV6-8; abundance: few; d_gene: -; j_gene: TRBJ2-1; CDR3aa: CASSEGVGDYNEQFF; CDR3nt: TGTGCCAGCAGTGAGGGAGTAGGTGACTACAATGAGCAGTTCTTC
v_gene: TRBV18; abundance: -; d_gene: -; j_gene: TRBJ2-4; CDR3aa: CASSFWAGHGGVVKNIQYF; CDR3nt: TGTGCCAGCTCTTTTTGGGCAGGGCACGGAGGGGTAGTCAAAAACATTCAGTACTTC
v_gene: TRBV10-1; abundance: -; d_gene: -; j_gene: TRBJ2-1; CDR3aa: CASSSDHEQFF; CDR3nt: TGCGCCAGCAGTAGTGACCATGAGCAGTTCTTC
v_gene: TRBV29-1; abundance: -; d_gene: TRBD1; j_gene: TRBJ2-7; CDR3aa: CSVAGLGQGPWDEQYF; CDR3nt: TGCAGCGTTGCGGGTTTGGGACAGGGTCCTTGGGACGAGCAGTACTTC
v_gene: TRBV11-3; abundance: -; d_gene: TRBD2; j_gene: TRBJ2-3; CDR3aa: CASSGSGRAGDTQYF; CDR3nt: TGTGCCAGCAGCGGGAGCGGGAGGGCGGGAGATACGCAGTATTTT
v_gene: TRBV5-1; abundance: -; d_gene: -; j_gene: TRBJ1-2; CDR3aa: CASSLGQGRDYGYTF; CDR3nt: TGCGCCAGCAGCTTGGGCCAGGGAAGAGACTATGGCTACACCTTC